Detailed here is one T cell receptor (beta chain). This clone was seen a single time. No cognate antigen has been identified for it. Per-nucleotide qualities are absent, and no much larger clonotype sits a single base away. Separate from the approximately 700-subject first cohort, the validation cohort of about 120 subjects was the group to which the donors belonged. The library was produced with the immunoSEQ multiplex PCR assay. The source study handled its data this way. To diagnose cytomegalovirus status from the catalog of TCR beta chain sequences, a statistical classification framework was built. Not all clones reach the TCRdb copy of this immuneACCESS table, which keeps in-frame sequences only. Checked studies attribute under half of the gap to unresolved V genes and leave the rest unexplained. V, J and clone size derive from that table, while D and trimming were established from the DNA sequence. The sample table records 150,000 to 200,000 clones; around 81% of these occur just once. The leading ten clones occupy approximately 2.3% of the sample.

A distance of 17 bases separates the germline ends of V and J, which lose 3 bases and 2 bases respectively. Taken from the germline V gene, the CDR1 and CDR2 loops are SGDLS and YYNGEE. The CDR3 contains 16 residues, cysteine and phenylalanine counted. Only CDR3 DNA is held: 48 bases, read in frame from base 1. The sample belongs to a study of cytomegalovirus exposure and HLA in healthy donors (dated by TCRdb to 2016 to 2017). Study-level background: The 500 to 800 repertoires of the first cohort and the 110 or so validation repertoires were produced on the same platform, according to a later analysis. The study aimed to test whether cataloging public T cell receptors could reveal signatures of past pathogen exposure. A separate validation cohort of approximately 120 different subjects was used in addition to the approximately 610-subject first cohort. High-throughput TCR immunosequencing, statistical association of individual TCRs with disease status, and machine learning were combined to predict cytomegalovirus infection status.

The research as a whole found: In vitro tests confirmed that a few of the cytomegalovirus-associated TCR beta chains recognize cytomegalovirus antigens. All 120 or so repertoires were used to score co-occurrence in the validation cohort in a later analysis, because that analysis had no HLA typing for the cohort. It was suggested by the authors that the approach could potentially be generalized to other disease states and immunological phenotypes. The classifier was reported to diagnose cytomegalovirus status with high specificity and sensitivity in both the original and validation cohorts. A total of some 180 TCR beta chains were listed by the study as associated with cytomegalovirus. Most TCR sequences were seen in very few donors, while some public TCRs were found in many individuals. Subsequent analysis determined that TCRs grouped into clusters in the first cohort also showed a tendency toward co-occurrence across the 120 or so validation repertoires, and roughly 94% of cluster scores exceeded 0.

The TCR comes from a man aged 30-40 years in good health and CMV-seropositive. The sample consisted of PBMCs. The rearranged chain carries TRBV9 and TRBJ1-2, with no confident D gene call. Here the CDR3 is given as CASSASRRGVNYGYTF. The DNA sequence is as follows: TGTGCCAGCAGCGCTTCCCGGCGCGGAGTGAACTATGGCTACACCTTC.